The source of this T cell receptor (beta chain) is a study of identical twins. Comments on this clonotype: Its antigen is not identified.

TCRdb called the 5' RACE reads again in MiXCR, with one record for every CDR3 protein. The sample holds 510,000 or so distinct CDR3 sequences, roughly 15% seen once. Study results and caveats: The abundant beta clonotypes from cord blood had fewer insertions, and memory repertoires had none of this.

In addition, the sample was reused for a study of yellow fever vaccine responses in identical twins. That paper notes: Reportedly, the response of twins' T cells to the vaccine seemed partly convergent, partly personalized.

The sequencing sample was made of CD4+ T cells sorted from blood. This sequence originates from a young woman in good health.

CDR3 sequence: CASSQVLGGGYGYTF. Written as DNA, the CDR3 is TGTGCCAGCAGCCAAGTTCTTGGGGGCGGATATGGCTACACCTTC. This rearrangement joins TRBV3-1 to TRBJ1-2; D is possibly TRBD1 (6 bases). Trimming left V 1 base short and J 5 bases short, with 14 bases between. CDR3 length equals 15 residues. Looked up from germline, CDR1 is LGHDT and CDR2 is YNNKEL (reference sequence).